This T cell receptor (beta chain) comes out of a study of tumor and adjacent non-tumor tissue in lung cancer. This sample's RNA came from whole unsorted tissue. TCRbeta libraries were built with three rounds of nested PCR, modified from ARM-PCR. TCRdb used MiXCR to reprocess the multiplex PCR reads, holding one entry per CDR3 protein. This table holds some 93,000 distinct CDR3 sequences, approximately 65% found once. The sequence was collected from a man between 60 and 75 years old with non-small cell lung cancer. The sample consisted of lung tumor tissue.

The CDR3 DNA reads TGTGCCAGCAGAGGACAGGGCGGGGTGGGGGTAGCTTTCTTT. It codes for CASRGQGGVGVAFF. This chain uses TRBV2 with TRBJ1-1; 8 positions match TRBD1. Germline CDR1 is SNHLY and CDR2 is FYNNEI. The CDR3 spans 14 residues. V was clipped by 6 bases and J by 10 bases; unmatched bases: 13.